Below, one T cell receptor (beta chain) is given with its context. This specimen comes from a study of shared clonotypes between healthy human individuals. CD8 cells regarded as naive lacked CD45RO, were positively chosen for CCR7, and omitted terminally differentiated effector memory CD45RA+ cells. All donors were healthy HIV-negative adults lacking recent acute infections or vaccinations. Clones were read by immunoSEQ multiplex PCR, and TCRdb kept only the in-frame ones, dropping some. The sample shows 450,000 to 700,000 clones, around 95% of them seen only once. This CDR3 has 14 residues. J gave up 6 bases and V 5 bases, and 5 bases lay outside the gene matches. Per the germline V gene, CDR1 is LNHNV and CDR2 is YYDKDF (reference sequence).

What was sequenced was naive CD8+ T cells sorted from blood. This receptor was identified in a woman in her twenties or thirties in good health. The chain is built from TRBV15 and TRBJ2-7; 12 bases map to TRBD1. The CDR3 sequence is CATSEGTGGFEQYF. The DNA of the CDR3 is TGTGCCACCAGCGAGGGGACAGGGGGCTTCGAGCAGTACTTC.